The clone carrying this TCR beta chain was seen just once. This entry comes from a study of cytomegalovirus exposure and HLA in healthy donors. The CDR3 has 12 residues. Trimming cost V 6 bases and J 2 bases, with 9 bases left between them. CDR1 is SQVTM and CDR2 is ANQGSEA in the germline V gene. A multiplex PCR was run with 60 Vbeta primers and 13 Jbeta primers. Data came from immunoSEQ multiplex PCR; TCRdb stores just in-frame clones and leaves some out. The sample lists approximately 170,000 clones; approximately 88% were seen once. V usage is TRBV29-1 and J usage is TRBJ2-3; the D is unclear. Sequenced input: PBMCs. The clonotype originates from a boy aged 2 to 10 in good health and CMV-seronegative. The DNA of the CDR3 is TGCAGCGTCACCGTACACACAGATACGCAGTATTTT. Translated, it gives CSVTVHTDTQYF.